The source of this T cell receptor (beta chain) is a study of cytomegalovirus exposure and HLA in healthy donors. Study-level information: In an earlier analysis, 95 million to 140 million unique TCR beta sequences were found from some 200 million T cells.

General study points: It was only CMV serostatus that was available as immune exposure information.

PCR employed 60 Vbeta and 13 Jbeta primers. The protocol was immunoSEQ multiplex PCR, while the TCRdb copy is restricted to in-frame clones and leaves out a portion. This table holds approximately 160,000 clones, approximately 75% found once. A remark on this clone: Its antigen is still unknown.

The CDR3 covers 16 residues. Trimming at V came to 4 bases and at J to 2 bases, leaving 7 bases not matched to a gene. Per germline, CDR1 MGHRA and CDR2 YSYEKL. The source material was PBMCs. V and J are TRBV4-1 and TRBJ2-1; TRBD2 matches at 8 bases. This receptor was obtained from a woman between 18 and 29 years old in good health and CMV-seronegative. The CDR3 sequence is CASSPRAGGTYNEQFF. The CDR3 DNA reads TGCGCCAGCAGCCCCCGGGCGGGGGGAACCTACAATGAGCAGTTCTTC.